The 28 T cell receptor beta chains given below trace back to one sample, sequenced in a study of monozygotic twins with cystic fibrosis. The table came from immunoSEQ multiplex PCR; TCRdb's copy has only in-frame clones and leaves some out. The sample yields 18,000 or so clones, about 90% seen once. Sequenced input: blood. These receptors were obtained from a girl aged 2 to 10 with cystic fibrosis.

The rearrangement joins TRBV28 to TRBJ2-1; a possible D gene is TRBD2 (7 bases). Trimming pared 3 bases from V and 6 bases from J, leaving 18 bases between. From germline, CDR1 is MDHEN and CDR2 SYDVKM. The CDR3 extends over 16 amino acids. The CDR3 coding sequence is TGTGCCAGCAGTTTTGGGGGAGGGGGACTTCTCAATGAGCAGTTCTTC. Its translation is CASSFGGGGLLNEQFF.

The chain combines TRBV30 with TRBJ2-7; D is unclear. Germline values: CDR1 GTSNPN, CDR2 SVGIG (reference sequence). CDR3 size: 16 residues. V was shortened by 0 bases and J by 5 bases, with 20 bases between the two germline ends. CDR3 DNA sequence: TGTGCCTGGAGTGTATCCCGGGCTTCTCTTTACCACGAGCAGTACTTC. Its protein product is CAWSVSRASLYHEQYF.

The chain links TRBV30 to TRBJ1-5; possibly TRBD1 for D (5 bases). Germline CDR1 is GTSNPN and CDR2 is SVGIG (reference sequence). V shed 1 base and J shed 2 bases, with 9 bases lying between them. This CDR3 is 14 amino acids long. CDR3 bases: TGTGCCTGGAGTGCAGGGTATGGCAATCAGCCCCAGCATTTT. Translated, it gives CAWSAGYGNQPQHF.

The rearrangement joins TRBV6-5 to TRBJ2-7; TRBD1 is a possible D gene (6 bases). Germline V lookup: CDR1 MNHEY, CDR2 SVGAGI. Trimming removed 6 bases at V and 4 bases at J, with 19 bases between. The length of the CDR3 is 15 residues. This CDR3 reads CASSRTATGQYEQYF. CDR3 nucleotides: TGTGCCAGCAGCCGAACAGCGACCGGACAGTACGAGCAGTACTTC.

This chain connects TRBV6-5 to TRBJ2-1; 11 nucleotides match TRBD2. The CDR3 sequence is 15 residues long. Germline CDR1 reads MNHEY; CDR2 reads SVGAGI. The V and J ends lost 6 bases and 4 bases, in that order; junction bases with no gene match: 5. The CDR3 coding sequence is TGTGCCAGCAGAACAGGGACTAGCGGTTACAATGAGCAGTTCTTC. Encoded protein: CASRTGTSGYNEQFF.

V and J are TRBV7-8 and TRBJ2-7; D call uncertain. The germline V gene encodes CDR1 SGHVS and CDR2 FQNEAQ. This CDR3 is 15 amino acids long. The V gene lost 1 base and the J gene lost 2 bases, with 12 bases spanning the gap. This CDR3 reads CASSLGRVQPYEQYF. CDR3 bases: TGTGCCAGCAGCTTAGGACGGGTCCAACCCTACGAGCAGTACTTC.

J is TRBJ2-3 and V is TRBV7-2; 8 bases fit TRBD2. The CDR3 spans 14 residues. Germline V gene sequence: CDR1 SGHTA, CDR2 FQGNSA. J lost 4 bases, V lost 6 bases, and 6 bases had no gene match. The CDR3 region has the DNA TGTGCCAGCAGTCTCAGGACTAGCCCAGATACGCAGTATTTT. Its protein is CASSLRTSPDTQYF.

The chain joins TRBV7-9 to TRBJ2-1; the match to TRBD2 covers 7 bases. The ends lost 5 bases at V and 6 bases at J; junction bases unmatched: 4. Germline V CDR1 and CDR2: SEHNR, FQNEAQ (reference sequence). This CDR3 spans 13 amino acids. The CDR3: CASSPGLVNEQFF. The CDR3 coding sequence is TGTGCCAGCAGCCCCGGACTAGTCAATGAGCAGTTCTTC.

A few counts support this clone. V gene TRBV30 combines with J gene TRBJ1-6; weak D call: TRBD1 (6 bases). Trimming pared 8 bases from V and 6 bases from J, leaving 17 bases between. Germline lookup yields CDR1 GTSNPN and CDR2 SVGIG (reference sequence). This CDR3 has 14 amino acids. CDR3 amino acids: CAATRGRPNSPLHF. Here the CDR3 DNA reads TGTGCCGCGACACGGGGGCGTCCTAATTCACCCCTCCACTTT. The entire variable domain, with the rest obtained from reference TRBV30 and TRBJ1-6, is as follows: SQTIHQWPATLVQPVGSPLSLECTVEGTSNPNLYWYRQAAGRGLQLLFYSVGIGQISSEVPQNLSASRPQDRQFILSSKKLLLSDSGFYLCAATRGRPNSPLHFGNGTRLTVT.

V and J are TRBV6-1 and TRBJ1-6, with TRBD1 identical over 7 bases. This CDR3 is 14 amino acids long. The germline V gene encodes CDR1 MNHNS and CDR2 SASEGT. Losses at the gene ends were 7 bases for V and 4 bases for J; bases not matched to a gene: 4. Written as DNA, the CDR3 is TGTGCCAGCACCAGGGGGTTTTATAATTCACCCCTCCACTTT. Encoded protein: CASTRGFYNSPLHF.

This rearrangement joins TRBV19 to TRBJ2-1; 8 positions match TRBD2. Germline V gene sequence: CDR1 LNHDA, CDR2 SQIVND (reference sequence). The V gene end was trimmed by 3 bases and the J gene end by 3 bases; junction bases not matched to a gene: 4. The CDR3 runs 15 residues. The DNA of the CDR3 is TGTGCCAGTAGTATGGAACTAGCGGACTACAATGAGCAGTTCTTC. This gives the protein CASSMELADYNEQFF.

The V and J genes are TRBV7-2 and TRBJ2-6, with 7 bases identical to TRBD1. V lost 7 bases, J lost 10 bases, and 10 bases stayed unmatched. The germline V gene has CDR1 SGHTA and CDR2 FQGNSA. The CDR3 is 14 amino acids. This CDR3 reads CASTFETGLNVLTF. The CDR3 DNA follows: TGTGCCAGCACCTTTGAGACAGGGCTGAACGTCCTGACTTTC.

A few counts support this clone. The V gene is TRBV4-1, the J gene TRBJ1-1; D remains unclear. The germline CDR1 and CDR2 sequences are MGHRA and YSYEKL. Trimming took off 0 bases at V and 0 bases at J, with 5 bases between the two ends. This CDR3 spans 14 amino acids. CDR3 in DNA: TGCGCCAGCAGCCAAGATAGGCTGAACACTGAAGCTTTCTTT. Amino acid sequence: CASSQDRLNTEAFF.

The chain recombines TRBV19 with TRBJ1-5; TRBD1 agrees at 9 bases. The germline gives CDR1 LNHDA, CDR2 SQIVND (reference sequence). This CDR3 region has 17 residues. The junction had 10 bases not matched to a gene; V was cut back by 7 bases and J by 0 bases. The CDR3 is CASNSPGQGSSNQPQHF. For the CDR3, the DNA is TGTGCCAGTAATTCCCCGGGACAGGGATCTAGCAATCAGCCCCAGCATTTT.

In DNA form, the CDR3 reads TGTGCCAGTAGTATTAAGGGGGGGGCAACGGATACGCAGTATTTT. Translating gives CASSIKGGATDTQYF. This rearrangement joins TRBV19 to TRBJ2-3; D may be TRBD2 (7 bases). The CDR3 is 15 amino acids. The germline V gene encodes CDR1 LNHDA and CDR2 SQIVND (reference sequence). Trimming removed 3 bases from V and 6 bases from J, with 16 bases in between.

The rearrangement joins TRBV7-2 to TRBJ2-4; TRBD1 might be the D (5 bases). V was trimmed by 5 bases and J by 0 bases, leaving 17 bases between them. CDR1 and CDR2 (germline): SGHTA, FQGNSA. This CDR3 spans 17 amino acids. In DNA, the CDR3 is TGTGCCAGCAGCCTACCCACCCTTCAGGGAGCCAAAAACATTCAGTACTTC. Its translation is CASSLPTLQGAKNIQYF. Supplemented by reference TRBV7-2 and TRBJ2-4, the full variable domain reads GAGVSQSPSNKVTEKGKDVELRCDPISGHTALYWYRQSLGQGLEFLIYFQGNSAPDKSGLPSDRFSAERTGGSVSTLTIQRTQQEDSAVYLCASSLPTLQGAKNIQYFGAGTRLSVL.

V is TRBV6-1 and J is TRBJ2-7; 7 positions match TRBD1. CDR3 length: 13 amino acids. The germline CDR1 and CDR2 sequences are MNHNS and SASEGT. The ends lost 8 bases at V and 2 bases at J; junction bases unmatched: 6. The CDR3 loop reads CASQRGPTYEQYF. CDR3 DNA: TGTGCCAGCCAGAGGGGGCCTACCTACGAGCAGTACTTC.

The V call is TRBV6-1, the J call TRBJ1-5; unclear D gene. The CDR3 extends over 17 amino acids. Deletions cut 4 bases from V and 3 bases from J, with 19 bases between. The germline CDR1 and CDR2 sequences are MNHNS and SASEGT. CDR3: CASSVNRRGTPNQPQHF. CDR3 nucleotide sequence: TGTGCCAGCAGTGTCAACCGACGAGGCACCCCCAATCAGCCCCAGCATTTT.

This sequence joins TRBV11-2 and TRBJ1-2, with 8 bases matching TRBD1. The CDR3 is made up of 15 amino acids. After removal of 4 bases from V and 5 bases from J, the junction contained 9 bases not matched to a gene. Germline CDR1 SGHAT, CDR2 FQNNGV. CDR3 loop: CASSSSRTGKYGYTF. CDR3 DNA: TGTGCCAGCAGCTCATCAAGGACAGGGAAGTATGGCTACACCTTC.

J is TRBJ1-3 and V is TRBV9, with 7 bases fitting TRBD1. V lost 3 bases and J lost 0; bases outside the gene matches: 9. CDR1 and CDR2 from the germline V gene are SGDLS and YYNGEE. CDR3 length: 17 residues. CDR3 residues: CASSGPGTAISGNTIYF. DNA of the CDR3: TGTGCCAGCAGCGGCCCCGGGACAGCTATCTCTGGAAACACCATATATTTT. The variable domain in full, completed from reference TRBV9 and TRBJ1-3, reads DSGVTQTPKHLITATGQRVTLRCSPRSGDLSVYWYQQSLDQGLQFLIQYYNGEERAKGNILERFSAQQFPDLHSELNLSSLELGDSALYFCASSGPGTAISGNTIYFGEGSWLTVV.

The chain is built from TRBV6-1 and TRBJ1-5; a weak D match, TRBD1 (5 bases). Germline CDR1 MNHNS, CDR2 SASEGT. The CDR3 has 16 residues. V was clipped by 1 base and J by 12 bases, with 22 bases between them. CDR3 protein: CASSEDRGPGGCRQHF. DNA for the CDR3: TGTGCCAGCAGTGAAGATAGGGGACCGGGGGGGTGTCGCCAGCATTTT.

CDR3 in DNA: TGTGCCAGCAGCTTAGATACCCCCTCCTCTGGAAACACCATATATTTT. Protein product: CASSLDTPSSGNTIYF. J is TRBJ1-3 and V is TRBV7-2; no clear D gene. V was shortened by 1 base and J by 0 bases, with 10 bases between the two germline ends. The CDR3 covers 16 residues. CDR1 is SGHTA, CDR2 FQGNSA, per germline.

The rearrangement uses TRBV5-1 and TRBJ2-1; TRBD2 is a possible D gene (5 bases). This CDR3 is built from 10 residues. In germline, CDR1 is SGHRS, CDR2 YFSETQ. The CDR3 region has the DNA TGCGGGAGGCCCTACAATGAGCAGTTCTTC. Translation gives CGRPYNEQFF.

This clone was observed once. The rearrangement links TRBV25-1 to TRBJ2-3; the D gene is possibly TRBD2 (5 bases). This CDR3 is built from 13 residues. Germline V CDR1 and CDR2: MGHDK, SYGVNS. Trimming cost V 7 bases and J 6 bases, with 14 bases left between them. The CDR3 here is CASKVAGQDTQYF. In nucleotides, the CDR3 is TGTGCCAGCAAGGTTGCGGGCCAGGATACGCAGTATTTT.

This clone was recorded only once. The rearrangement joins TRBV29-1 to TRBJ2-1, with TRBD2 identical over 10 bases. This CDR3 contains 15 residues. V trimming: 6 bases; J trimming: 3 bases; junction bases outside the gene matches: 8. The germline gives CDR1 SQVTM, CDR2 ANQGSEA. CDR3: CSVLPGLALYNEQFF. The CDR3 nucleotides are TGCAGCGTCCTACCGGGACTAGCGCTCTACAATGAGCAGTTCTTC.

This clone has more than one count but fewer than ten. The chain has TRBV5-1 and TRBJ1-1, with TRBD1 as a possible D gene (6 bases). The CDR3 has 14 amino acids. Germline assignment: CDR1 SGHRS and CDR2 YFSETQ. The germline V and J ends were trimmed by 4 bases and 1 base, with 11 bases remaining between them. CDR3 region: CASSPDRPNTEAFF. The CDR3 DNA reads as TGCGCCAGCAGCCCAGACAGGCCGAACACTGAAGCTTTCTTT.

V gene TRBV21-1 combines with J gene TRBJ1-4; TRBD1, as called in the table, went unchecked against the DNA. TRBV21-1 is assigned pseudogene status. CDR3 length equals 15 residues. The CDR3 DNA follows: TGTGCCAGCAGCATACAGGGGGCGTTTTGTGAAAAACTGTTTTTT. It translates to CASSIQGAFCEKLFF.

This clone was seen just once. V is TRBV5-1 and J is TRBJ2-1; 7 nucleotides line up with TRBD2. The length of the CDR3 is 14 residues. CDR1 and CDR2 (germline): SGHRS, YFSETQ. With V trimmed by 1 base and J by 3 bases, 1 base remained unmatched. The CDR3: CASSLSGVYNEQFF. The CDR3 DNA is TGCGCCAGCAGCTTGAGCGGGGTCTACAATGAGCAGTTCTTC.